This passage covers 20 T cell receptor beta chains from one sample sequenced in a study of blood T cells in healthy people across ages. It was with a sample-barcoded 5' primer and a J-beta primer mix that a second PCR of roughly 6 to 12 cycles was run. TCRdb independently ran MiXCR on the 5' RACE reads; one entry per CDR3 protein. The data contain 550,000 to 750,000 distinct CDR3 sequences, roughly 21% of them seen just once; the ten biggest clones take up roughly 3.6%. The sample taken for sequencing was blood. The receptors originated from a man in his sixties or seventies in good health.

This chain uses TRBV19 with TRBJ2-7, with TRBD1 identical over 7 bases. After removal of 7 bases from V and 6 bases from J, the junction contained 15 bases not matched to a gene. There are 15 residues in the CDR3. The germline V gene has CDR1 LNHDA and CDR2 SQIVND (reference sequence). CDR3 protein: CASTPRGTDFGEQYF. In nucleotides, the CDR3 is TGTGCCAGTACCCCGAGGGGGACAGACTTTGGCGAGCAGTACTTC.

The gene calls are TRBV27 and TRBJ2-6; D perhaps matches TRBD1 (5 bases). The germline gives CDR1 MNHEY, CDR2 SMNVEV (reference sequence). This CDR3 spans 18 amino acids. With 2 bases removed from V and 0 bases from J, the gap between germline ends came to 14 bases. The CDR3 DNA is TGTGCCAGCAGTTTACAGGGTATTCTCTTCTCTGGGGCCAACGTCCTGACTTTC. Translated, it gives CASSLQGILFSGANVLTF. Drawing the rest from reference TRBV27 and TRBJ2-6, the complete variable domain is EAQVTQNPRYLITVTGKKLTVTCSQNMNHEYMSWYRQDPGLGLRQIYYSMNVEVTDKGDVPEGYKVSRKEKRNFPLILESPSPNQTSLYFCASSLQGILFSGANVLTFGAGSRLTVL.

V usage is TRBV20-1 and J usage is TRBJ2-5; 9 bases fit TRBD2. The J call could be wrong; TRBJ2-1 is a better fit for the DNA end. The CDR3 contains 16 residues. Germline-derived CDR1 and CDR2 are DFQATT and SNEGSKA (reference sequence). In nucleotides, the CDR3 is TGCAGTGCTAGAGATCCCCGGGGCGGGAGGGCCAATGAGCAGTTCTTC. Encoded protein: CSARDPRGGRANEQFF.

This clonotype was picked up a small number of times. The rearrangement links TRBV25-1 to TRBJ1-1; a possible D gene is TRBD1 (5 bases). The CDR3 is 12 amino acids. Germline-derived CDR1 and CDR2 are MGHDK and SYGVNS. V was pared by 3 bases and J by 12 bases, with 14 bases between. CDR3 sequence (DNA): TGTGCCAGCAGTGAGGAGGGCAGGGCAACTTTCTTT. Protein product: CASSEEGRATFF. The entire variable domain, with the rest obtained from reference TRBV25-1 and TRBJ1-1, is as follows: EADIYQTPRYLVIGTGKKITLECSQTMGHDKMYWYQQDPGMELHLIHYSYGVNSTEKGDLSSESTVSRIRTEHFPLTLESARPSHTSQYLCASSEEGRATFFGQGTRLTVV.

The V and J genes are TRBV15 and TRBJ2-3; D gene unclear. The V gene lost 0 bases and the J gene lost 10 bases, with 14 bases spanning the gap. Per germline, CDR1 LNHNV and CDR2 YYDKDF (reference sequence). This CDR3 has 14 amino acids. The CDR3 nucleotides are TGTGCCACCAGCAGAGATGAGCGCCCAGTTTCGCAGTATTTT. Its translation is CATSRDERPVSQYF. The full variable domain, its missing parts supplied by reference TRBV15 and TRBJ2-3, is DAMVIQNPRYQVTQFGKPVTLSCSQTLNHNVMYWYQQKSSQAPKLLFHYYDKDFNNEADTPDNFQSRRPNTSFCFLDIRSPGLGDTAMYLCATSRDERPVSQYFGPGTRLTVL.

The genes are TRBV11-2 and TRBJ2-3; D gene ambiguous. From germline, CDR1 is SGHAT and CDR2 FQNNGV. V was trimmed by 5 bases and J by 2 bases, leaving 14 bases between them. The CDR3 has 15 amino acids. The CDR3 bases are TGTGCCAGCAGCCCACTATCTTTTCTCACAGATACGCAGTATTTT. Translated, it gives CASSPLSFLTDTQYF.

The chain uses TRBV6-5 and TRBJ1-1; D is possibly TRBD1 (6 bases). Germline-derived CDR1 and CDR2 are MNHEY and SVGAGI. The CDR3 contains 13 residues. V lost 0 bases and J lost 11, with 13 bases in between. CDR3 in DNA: TGTGCCAGCAGTTACTCGAGGGCAGGGGTTGCTTTCTTT. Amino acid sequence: CASSYSRAGVAFF.

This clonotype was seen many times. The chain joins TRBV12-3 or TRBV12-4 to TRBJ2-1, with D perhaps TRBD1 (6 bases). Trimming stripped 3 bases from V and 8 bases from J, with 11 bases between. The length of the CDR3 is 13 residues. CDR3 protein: CASSFGTIDEQFF. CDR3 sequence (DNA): TGTGCCAGCAGTTTTGGGACAATCGATGAGCAGTTCTTC.

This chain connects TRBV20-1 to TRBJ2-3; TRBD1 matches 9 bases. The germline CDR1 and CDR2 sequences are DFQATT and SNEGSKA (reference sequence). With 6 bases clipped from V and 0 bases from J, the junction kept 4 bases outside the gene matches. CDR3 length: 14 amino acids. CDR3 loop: CSAPDRGSTDTQYF. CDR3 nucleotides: TGCAGTGCCCCCGACAGGGGGAGCACAGATACGCAGTATTTT.

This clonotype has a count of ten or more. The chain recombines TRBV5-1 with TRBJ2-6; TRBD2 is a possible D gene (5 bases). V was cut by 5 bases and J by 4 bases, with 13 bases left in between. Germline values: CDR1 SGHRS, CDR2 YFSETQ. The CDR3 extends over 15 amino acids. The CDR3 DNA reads TGCGCCAGCAGGAGGGATCTAGGAGGGGCCAACGTCCTGACTTTC. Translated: CASRRDLGGANVLTF.

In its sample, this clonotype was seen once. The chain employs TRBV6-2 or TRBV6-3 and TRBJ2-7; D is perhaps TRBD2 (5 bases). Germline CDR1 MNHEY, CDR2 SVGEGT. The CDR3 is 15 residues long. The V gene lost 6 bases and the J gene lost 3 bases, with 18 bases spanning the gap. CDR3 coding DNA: TGTGCCAGCAGCTCCCCGGGGAAAGGGTTCTACGAGCAGTACTTC. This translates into CASSSPGKGFYEQYF.

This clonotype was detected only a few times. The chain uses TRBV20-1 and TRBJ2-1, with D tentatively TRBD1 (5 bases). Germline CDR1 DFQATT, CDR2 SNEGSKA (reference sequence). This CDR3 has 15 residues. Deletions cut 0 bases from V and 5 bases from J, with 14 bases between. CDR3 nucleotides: TGCAGTGCTAGAGAATCAGGACACCTGGACAATGAGCAGTTCTTC. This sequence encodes CSARESGHLDNEQFF.

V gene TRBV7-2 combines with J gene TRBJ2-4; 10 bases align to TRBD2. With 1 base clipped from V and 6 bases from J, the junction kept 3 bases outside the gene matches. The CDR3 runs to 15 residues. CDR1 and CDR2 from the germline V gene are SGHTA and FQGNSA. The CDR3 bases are TGTGCCAGCAGCTTAGGAGCGGGAGGGAGAAACATTCAGTACTTC. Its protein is CASSLGAGGRNIQYF.

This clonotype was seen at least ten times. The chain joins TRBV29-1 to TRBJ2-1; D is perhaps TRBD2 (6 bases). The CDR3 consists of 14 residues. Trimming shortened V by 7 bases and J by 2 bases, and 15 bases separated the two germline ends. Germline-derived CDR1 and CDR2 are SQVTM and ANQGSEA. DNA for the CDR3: TGCAGCGCCCCACGAGGCGGGACCTACAATGAGCAGTTCTTC. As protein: CSAPRGGTYNEQFF.

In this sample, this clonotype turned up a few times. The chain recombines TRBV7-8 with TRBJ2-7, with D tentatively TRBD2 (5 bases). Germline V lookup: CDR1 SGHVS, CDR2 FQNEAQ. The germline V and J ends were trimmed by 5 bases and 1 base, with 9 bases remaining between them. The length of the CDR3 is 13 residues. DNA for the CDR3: TGTGCCAGCAGCCCGGGATTTTCCTACGAGCAGTACTTC. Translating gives CASSPGFSYEQYF.

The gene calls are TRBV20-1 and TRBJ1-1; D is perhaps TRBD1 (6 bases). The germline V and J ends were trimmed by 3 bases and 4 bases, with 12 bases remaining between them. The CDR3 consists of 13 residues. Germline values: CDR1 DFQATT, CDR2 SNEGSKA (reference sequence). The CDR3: CSASWTVSTEAFF. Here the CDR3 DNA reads TGCAGTGCTAGTTGGACAGTGAGCACTGAAGCTTTCTTT.

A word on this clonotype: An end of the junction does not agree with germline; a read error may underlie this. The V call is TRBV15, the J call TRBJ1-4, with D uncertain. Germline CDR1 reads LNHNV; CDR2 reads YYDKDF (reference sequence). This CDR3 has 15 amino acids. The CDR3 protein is CATGRDRPLNEKLFF. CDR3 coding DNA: TGTGCCACCGGCAGAGATCGACCGTTAAATGAAAAACTGTTTTTT.

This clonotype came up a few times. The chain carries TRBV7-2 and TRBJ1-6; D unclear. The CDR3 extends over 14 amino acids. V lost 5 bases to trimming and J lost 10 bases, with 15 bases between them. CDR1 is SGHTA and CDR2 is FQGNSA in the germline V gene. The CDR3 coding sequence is TGTGCCAGCAGCCCCCTCAGAGGAGGATCACCCCTCCACTTT. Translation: CASSPLRGGSPLHF.

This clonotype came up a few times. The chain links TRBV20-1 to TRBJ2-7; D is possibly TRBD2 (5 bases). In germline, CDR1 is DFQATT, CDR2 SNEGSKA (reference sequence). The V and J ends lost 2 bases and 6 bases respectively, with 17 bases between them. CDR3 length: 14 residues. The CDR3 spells CSARSGHDRGEQYF. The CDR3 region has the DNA TGCAGTGCTAGATCCGGGCATGACCGGGGCGAGCAGTACTTC.

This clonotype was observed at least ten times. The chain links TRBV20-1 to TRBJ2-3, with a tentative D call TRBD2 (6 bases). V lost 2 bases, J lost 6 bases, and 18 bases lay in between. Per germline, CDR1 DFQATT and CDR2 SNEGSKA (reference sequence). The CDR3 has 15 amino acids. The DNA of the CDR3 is TGCAGTGCTAGAAACGCGGGAACGGGTGGGGATACGCAGTATTTT. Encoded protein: CSARNAGTGGDTQYF.